This TCR beta chain was captured by sequencing in a study of T cell responses to AZD1222 COVID-19 vaccine. Study-level points and caveats: No repertoire was sampled before or during the peak T cell response, only after it.

On this clone itself: Its antigen is not identified.

Analysis merged second doses at about 4 or about 12 weeks. The assay was immunoSEQ multiplex PCR, and TCRdb's table has in-frame clones only and misses some. This sample carries 180,000 or so clones, roughly nine tenths of them seen once, and the ten largest clones take approximately 1.6%. Germline V gene sequence: CDR1 KGHSH, CDR2 LQKENI. The CDR3 covers 13 residues. Trimming cost V 2 bases and J 6 bases, with 10 bases left between them. The sequence came from an adult who received the AZD1222 COVID-19 vaccine. Sequenced material: peripheral blood, taken 28 days after the second AZD1222 dose. The chain recombines TRBV18 with TRBJ1-2; tentatively, D is TRBD1 (5 bases). DNA for the CDR3: TGTGCCAGCTCACCAGGGGGGAGTAATGGCTACACCTTC. Its protein is CASSPGGSNGYTF.